This T cell receptor (beta chain) comes out of a study of blood T cells in healthy people across ages. Study as a whole: Every two T cells gave about one barcoded beta molecule via template switching.

Combining a sample-barcoded 5' primer with a J-beta primer mix, a second PCR ran for roughly 6 to 11 cycles. Template switching added a 12-random-nucleotide identifier to every cDNA molecule. TCRdb reanalysed the 5' RACE reads using MiXCR and keeps one entry per CDR3 protein. The sample holds 270,000 or so distinct CDR3 sequences, roughly 26% seen once. In germline, CDR1 is KGHSH, CDR2 LQKENI. Trimming removed 2 bases at V and 6 bases at J, with 16 bases between. The CDR3 has 15 amino acids. Study-wide findings and caveats: Strongly correlated with naive T cell percentage was TCR beta diversity. Donors of long life had a larger count of naive CD4+ cells and greater diversity than aged donors.

This clonotype appeared a few times. The antigen remains undetermined. The chain recombines TRBV18 with TRBJ1-2; TRBD1 might be the D (5 bases). The sample comprised blood. The clonotype comes from a woman in her seventies in good health. CDR3 residues: CASSPIEGSADGYTF. The CDR3 DNA is TGTGCCAGCTCACCAATAGAGGGGTCGGCGGATGGCTACACCTTC.